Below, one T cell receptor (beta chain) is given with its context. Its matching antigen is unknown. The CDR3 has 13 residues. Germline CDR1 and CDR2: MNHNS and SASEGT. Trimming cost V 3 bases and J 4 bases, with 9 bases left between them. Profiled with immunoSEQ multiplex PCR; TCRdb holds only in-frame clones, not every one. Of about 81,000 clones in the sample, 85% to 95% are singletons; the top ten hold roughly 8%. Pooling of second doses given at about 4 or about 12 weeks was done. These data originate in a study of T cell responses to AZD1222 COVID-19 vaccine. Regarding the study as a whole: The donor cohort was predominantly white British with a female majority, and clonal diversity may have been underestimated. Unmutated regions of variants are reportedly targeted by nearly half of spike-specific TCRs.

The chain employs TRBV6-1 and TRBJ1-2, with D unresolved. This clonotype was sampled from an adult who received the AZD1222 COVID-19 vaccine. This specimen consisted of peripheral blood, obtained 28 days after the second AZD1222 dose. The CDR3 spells CASSDPLFYGYTF. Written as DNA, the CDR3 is TGTGCCAGCAGTGATCCGTTGTTCTATGGCTACACCTTC.